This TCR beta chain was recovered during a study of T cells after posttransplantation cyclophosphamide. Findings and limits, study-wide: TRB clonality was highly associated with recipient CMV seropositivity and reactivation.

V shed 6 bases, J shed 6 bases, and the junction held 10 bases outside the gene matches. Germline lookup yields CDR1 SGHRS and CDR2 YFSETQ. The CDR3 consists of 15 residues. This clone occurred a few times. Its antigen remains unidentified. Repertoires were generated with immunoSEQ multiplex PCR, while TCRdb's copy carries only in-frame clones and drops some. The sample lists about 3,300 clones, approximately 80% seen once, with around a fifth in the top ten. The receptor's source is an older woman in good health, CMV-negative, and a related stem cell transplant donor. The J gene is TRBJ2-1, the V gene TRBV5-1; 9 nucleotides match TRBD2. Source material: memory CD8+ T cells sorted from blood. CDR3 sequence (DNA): TGCGCCAGCACTCAAGTCCAGCGGGGGGTCAATGAGCAGTTCTTC. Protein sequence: CASTQVQRGVNEQFF.